Below are 29 T cell receptor beta chains sequenced from a single sample in a study of identical twins. TCRdb reprocessed the 5' RACE reads with MiXCR, giving one entry per CDR3 protein. The repertoire holds roughly 710,000 distinct CDR3 sequences, with around 6% as singletons. Input material: naive T cells sorted from blood. The source of these receptors is a man aged 18 to 30 in good health.

In this sample, this clonotype turned up a few times. The rearrangement uses TRBV5-1 and TRBJ2-2, with TRBD1 as a possible D gene (5 bases). The CDR3 has 16 residues. Trimming took 2 bases from V and 0 from J, leaving 11 bases between them. Germline CDR1 reads SGHRS; CDR2 reads YFSETQ. The CDR3 region is CASSFSQGSNTGELFF. CDR3 in DNA: TGCGCCAGCAGCTTTTCGCAGGGATCGAACACCGGGGAGCTGTTTTTT.

This clonotype was seen a handful of times. This chain links TRBV5-1 with TRBJ2-4; D gene uncertain. The germline V gene has CDR1 SGHRS and CDR2 YFSETQ. Trimming removed 2 bases from V and 5 bases from J, with 5 bases in between. The CDR3 runs to 12 residues. CDR3 coding DNA: TGCGCCAGCAGCTTAGATCAAAACATTCAGTACTTC. Translated, it gives CASSLDQNIQYF.

The chain uses TRBV21-1 and TRBJ2-7; TRBD2 is taken as the D call from the table, unchecked against the DNA. TRBV21-1 is a pseudogene segment. The CDR3 covers 18 residues. CDR3 coding DNA: TGTGCCAGCAGCAAAGTCGGGACTACCTGGGGAGATTGCTACGAGCAGTACGTC. Protein: CASSKVGTTWGDCYEQYV.

This clonotype was recorded at least ten times. DNA of the CDR3: TGTGCCAGCAGCTTAGGACCGGTGTCAGAGACCCAGTACTTC. Amino acids: CASSLGPVSETQYF. The chain combines TRBV11-2 with TRBJ2-5; no firm D call. This CDR3 is 14 amino acids long. V was trimmed by 1 base and J by 4 bases, leaving 10 bases between them. Germline CDR1 is SGHAT and CDR2 is FQNNGV.

This clonotype was seen repeatedly, ten times or more. The CDR3 sequence is CASSKNNRGLAKNIQYF. The DNA of the CDR3 is TGTGCCAGCAGCAAGAATAACAGGGGTCTAGCCAAAAACATTCAGTACTTC. The V and J genes are TRBV7-8 and TRBJ2-4; 7 positions agree with TRBD1. CDR3 length: 17 residues. The trim removed 5 bases at V and 0 bases at J, leaving 10 bases unmatched. Germline assignment: CDR1 SGHVS and CDR2 FQNEAQ.

This clonotype was seen repeatedly, ten times or more. DNA of the CDR3: TGCAGTGCCAGCCTTCTAGCGAGCACAGATACGCAGTATTTT. Protein sequence: CSASLLASTDTQYF. The chain carries TRBV20-1 and TRBJ2-3; D perhaps matches TRBD2 (6 bases). The germline V and J ends were trimmed by 6 bases and 0 bases, with 13 bases remaining between them. The germline CDR1 and CDR2 sequences are DFQATT and SNEGSKA (reference sequence). CDR3 length: 14 residues.

In this sample, this clonotype turned up a few times. The chain combines TRBV12-3 or TRBV12-4 with TRBJ2-1; D is unresolved. There are 17 residues in the CDR3. V was shortened by 5 bases and J by 0 bases, with 17 bases between the two germline ends. DNA for the CDR3: TGTGCCAGCAGTATACCTTTAAACGCCAACTCCTACAATGAGCAGTTCTTC. Translated, it gives CASSIPLNANSYNEQFF.

To note about this clonotype: This sequence may be a read error, since a much larger clone differs from it by one base. The chain carries TRBV24-1 and TRBJ2-1; possibly TRBD1 or TRBD2 for D (5 bases each). Per the germline V gene, CDR1 is KGHDR and CDR2 is SFDVKD. The CDR3 extends over 15 amino acids. V was trimmed by 5 bases and J by 9 bases, leaving 19 bases between them. For the CDR3, the DNA is TGTGCCACCAGTGCTGTCGACAGTGGGAGCGGTGAGCAGTTCTTC. This codes for CATSAVDSGSGEQFF.

This clonotype was counted at least ten times. The chain is built from TRBV12-3 or TRBV12-4 and TRBJ1-5; 7 bases agree with TRBD1. The CDR3 is 17 amino acids. Trimming removed 4 bases from V and 2 bases from J; junction bases left unmatched: 11. The CDR3 DNA reads TGTGCCAGCAGTTCAATACCGACAGGGTATCGCAATCAGCCCCAGCATTTT. This encodes CASSSIPTGYRNQPQHF.

There are many counts of this clonotype. J is TRBJ2-1 and V is TRBV7-8; D may be TRBD2 (5 bases). With 6 bases removed from V and 4 bases from J, the gap between germline ends came to 13 bases. The CDR3 extends over 14 amino acids. The germline CDR1 and CDR2 sequences are SGHVS and FQNEAQ. CDR3 sequence: CASREGWEYNEQFF. In DNA, the CDR3 is TGTGCCAGCAGAGAAGGGTGGGAGTACAATGAGCAGTTCTTC.

At least ten counts were recorded for this clonotype. The chain is built from TRBV5-6 and TRBJ2-4; no firm D call. The germline CDR1 and CDR2 sequences are SGHDT and YYEEEE. Deletions cut 0 bases from V and 5 bases from J, with 9 bases between. The CDR3 loop spans 14 amino acids. CDR3 residues: CASSLESQENIQYF. DNA for the CDR3: TGTGCCAGCAGCTTGGAAAGCCAAGAAAACATTCAGTACTTC.

The rearrangement links TRBV30 to TRBJ2-2; D may be TRBD2 (6 bases). From germline, CDR1 is GTSNPN and CDR2 SVGIG (reference sequence). V lost 7 bases and J 2 bases, leaving 14 bases between the germline ends. The CDR3 length is 14 residues. This CDR3 reads CALHGGGNTGELFF. CDR3 coding DNA: TGTGCCTTACACGGGGGAGGAAACACCGGGGAGCTGTTTTTT.

About this clonotype itself: This may come from a read error, since a much larger clone is one base off. As the CDR3 is not closed by the conserved phenylalanine or tryptophan, this likely results from a read error. The chain carries TRBV12-3 or TRBV12-4 and TRBJ2-2; a possible D gene is TRBD1 (6 bases). Trimming took 10 bases from V and 3 from J, leaving 15 bases between them. The CDR3 length is 14 residues. Here the CDR3 reads CATRGAWDTGELFV. In DNA, the CDR3 is TGTGCCACCAGGGGTGCTTGGGACACCGGGGAGCTGTTTGTT.

In its sample, this clonotype was seen many times. This rearrangement joins TRBV3-1 to TRBJ2-1; 12 nucleotides line up with TRBD2. This CDR3 contains 17 residues. Germline V gene sequence: CDR1 LGHDT, CDR2 YNNKEL (reference sequence). Trimming removed 3 bases from V and 6 bases from J; junction bases left unmatched: 9. In nucleotides, the CDR3 is TGTGCCAGCAGCCAGGCCCCTCTAGCGGGAGGGCTCAATGAGCAGTTCTTC. Residues: CASSQAPLAGGLNEQFF.

This clonotype has ten or more counts. The rearrangement uses TRBV12-3 or TRBV12-4 and TRBJ2-1; D not certain. Trimming removed 6 bases from V and 8 bases from J, with 11 bases in between. CDR3 length equals 12 residues. The CDR3 loop is CASRDLVHEQFF. Written as DNA, the CDR3 is TGTGCCAGCAGGGACCTAGTCCATGAGCAGTTCTTC.

This chain connects TRBV5-1 to TRBJ2-3; 8 nucleotides agree with TRBD1. This CDR3 has 16 residues. CDR1 is SGHRS and CDR2 is YFSETQ in the germline V gene. With V trimmed by 4 bases and J by 2 bases, 9 bases remained unmatched. The CDR3 DNA reads TGCGCCAGCAGCCCCACAGGGGGGCTACTCACAGATACGCAGTATTTT. Residues: CASSPTGGLLTDTQYF.

This clonotype has ten or more counts. The chain joins TRBV12-3 or TRBV12-4 to TRBJ2-7; 11 nucleotides agree with TRBD2. Trimming removed 5 bases from V and 2 bases from J; junction bases left unmatched: 5. This CDR3 is built from 15 residues. CDR3 DNA sequence: TGTGCCAGCAGTACCGGGACTAGCGGAACCTACGAGCAGTACGTC. Its protein is CASSTGTSGTYEQYV.

The rearrangement joins TRBV7-9 to TRBJ2-2; no clear D. The V gene lost 2 bases and the J gene lost 0 bases, with 13 bases spanning the gap. The germline gives CDR1 SEHNR, CDR2 FQNEAQ (reference sequence). The CDR3 loop spans 17 amino acids. The CDR3: CASSLLVSRANTGELFF. In DNA form, the CDR3 reads TGTGCCAGCAGCTTATTGGTTTCCAGAGCGAACACCGGGGAGCTGTTTTTT.

This clonotype was found many times. The V gene is TRBV20-1, the J gene TRBJ2-4; TRBD2 aligns across 7 bases. Unmatched junction bases numbered 9, after V lost 3 bases and J lost 7 bases. The germline V gene has CDR1 DFQATT and CDR2 SNEGSKA (reference sequence). The CDR3 runs 14 residues. The CDR3 is CSASRRGGANIQYF. The CDR3, as DNA: TGCAGTGCTAGTCGCCGCGGGGGTGCGAACATTCAGTACTTC.

This clonotype was recorded many times. The rearrangement links TRBV29-1 to TRBJ2-1; D is uncertain. V was pared by 1 base and J by 4 bases, with 5 bases between. The length of the CDR3 is 12 residues. Germline CDR1 and CDR2: SQVTM and ANQGSEA. The chain's CDR3 is CSVEVKYNEQFF. CDR3 in DNA: TGCAGCGTTGAAGTCAAGTACAATGAGCAGTTCTTC.

This clonotype has at least ten counts. This chain links TRBV7-9 with TRBJ2-3; 7 nucleotides align to TRBD2. The J segment lost 9 bases and the V segment lost 5 bases, leaving 8 bases of the junction unmatched. CDR1 is SEHNR, CDR2 FQNEAQ, per germline (reference sequence). The CDR3 contains 13 residues. DNA of the CDR3: TGTGCCAGCAGCCAGGGAGGGGACTCAACGCAGTATTTT. It encodes CASSQGGDSTQYF.

The CDR3 bases are TGTGCCAGCAGTTACTCTTCGGGTGATGCCCATTCGTGGTCTGGAAACACCATATATTTT. This gives the protein CASSYSSGDAHSWSGNTIYF. This chain connects TRBV6-2 or TRBV6-3 to TRBJ1-3; D is undetermined. This CDR3 has 20 residues. Germline lookup yields CDR1 MNHEY and CDR2 SVGEGT. Trimming stripped 0 bases from V and 1 base from J, with 22 bases between.

V gene TRBV30 combines with J gene TRBJ1-2, with a tentative D call TRBD1 (5 bases). Germline V gene sequence: CDR1 GTSNPN, CDR2 SVGIG (reference sequence). Between the trimmed V and J ends, which lost 4 bases and 4 bases, there was a span of 10 bases. This CDR3 is built from 12 residues. DNA of the CDR3: TGTGCCTGGACCTTGGACACCTATGGCTACACCTTC. Residues: CAWTLDTYGYTF.

Concerning this clonotype: Its ends do not fully match the called genes, so a read error is possible. This sequence joins TRBV7-8 and TRBJ2-7; no clear D. Germline CDR1 SGHVS, CDR2 FQNEAQ. This CDR3 contains 11 residues. CDR3 in amino acids: CASSLGTGQYF. CDR3 DNA sequence: TGTGCCAGCAGTTTAGGTACCGGGCAGTACTTC.

This clonotype was seen ten or more times. V usage is TRBV10-3 and J usage is TRBJ2-1; 13 bases agree with TRBD2. Germline loops: CDR1 ENHRY, CDR2 SYGVKD. This CDR3 has 16 amino acids. J gave up 7 bases and V 6 bases, and 9 bases lay outside the gene matches. The CDR3 loop is CAISGTSGVGVNEQFF. CDR3 DNA: TGTGCCATCAGCGGGACTAGCGGGGTCGGGGTGAATGAGCAGTTCTTC.

This clonotype was counted a few times. The rearrangement links TRBV6-2 or TRBV6-3 to TRBJ2-7; D is unresolved. CDR3 size: 15 residues. The germline CDR1 and CDR2 sequences are MNHEY and SVGEGT. V gave up 0 bases and J gave up 6 bases, with 15 bases separating them. CDR3 sequence reads: CASSYSGRRAFEQYV. The CDR3 bases are TGTGCCAGCAGTTACTCCGGTCGAAGGGCCTTCGAGCAGTACGTC.

This clonotype was counted ten times or more. This chain joins TRBV7-6 and TRBJ1-1; 7 bases line up with TRBD1. This CDR3 has 12 residues. Germline V lookup: CDR1 SGHVS, CDR2 FNYEAQ. V was clipped by 5 bases and J by 7 bases; unmatched bases: 4. For the CDR3, the DNA is TGTGCCAGCAGCCCACGACAGGGTGAAGCTTTCTTT. Translated: CASSPRQGEAFF.

The genes are TRBV5-5 and TRBJ2-5; D is perhaps TRBD1 or TRBD2 (5 bases each). The V gene lost 1 base and the J gene lost 5 bases, with 12 bases spanning the gap. The CDR3 runs to 14 residues. Germline V gives CDR1 SGHKS, CDR2 YYEKEE (reference sequence). CDR3 DNA sequence: TGTGCCAGCAGCTTGTGGGGCAGGGACGAGACCCAGTACTTC. The encoded protein is CASSLWGRDETQYF. The whole variable domain, filled in from reference TRBV5-5 and TRBJ2-5, reads DAGVTQSPTHLIKTRGQQVTLRCSPISGHKSVSWYQQVLGQGPQFIFQYYEKEERGRGNFPDRFSARQFPNYSSELNVNALLLGDSALYLCASSLWGRDETQYFGPGTRLLVL.

This clonotype was counted only a few times. The CDR3 loop is CASRPRTGSTDTQYF. The CDR3 DNA sequence: TGTGCCAGCAGACCACGGACAGGGTCCACAGATACGCAGTATTTT. This sequence joins TRBV11-1 and TRBJ2-3; 8 nucleotides match TRBD1. The V gene's germline CDR1 is SGHAT and CDR2 FQDESV (reference sequence). This CDR3 region has 15 residues. Unmatched junction bases numbered 7, after V lost 6 bases and J lost 2 bases.